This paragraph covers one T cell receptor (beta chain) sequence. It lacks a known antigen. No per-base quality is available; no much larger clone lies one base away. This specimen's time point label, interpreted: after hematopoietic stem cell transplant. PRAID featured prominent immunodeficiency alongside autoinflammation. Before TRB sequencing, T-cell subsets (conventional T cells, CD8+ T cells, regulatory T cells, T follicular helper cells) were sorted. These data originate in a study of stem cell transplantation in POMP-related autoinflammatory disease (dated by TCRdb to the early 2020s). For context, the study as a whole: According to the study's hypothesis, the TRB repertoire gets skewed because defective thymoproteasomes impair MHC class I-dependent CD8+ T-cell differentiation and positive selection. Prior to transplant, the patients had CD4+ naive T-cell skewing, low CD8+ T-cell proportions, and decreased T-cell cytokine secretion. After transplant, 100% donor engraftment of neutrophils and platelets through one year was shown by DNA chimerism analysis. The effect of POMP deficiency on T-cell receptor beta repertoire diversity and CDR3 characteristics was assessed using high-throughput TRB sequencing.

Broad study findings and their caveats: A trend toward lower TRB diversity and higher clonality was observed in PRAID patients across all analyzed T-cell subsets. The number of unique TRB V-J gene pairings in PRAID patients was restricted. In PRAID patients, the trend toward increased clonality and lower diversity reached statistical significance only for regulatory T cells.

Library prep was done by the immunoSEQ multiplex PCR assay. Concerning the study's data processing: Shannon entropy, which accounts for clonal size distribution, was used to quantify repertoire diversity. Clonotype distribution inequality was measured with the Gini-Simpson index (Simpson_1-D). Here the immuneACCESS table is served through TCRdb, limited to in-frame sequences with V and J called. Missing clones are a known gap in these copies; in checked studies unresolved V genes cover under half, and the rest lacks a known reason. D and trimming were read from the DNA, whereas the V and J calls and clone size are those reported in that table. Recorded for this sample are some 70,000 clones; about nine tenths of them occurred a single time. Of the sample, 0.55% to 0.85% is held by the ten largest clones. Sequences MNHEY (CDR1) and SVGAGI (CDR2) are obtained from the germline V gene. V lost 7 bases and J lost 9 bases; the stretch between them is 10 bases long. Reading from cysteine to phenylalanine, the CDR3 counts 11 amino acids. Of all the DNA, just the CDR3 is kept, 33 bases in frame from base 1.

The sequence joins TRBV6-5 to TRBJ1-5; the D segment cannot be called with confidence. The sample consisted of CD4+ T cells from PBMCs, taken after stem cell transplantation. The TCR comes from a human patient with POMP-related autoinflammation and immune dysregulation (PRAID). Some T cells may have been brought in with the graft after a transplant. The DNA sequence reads TGTGCCAGCAAGGGATGGCGGCCCCAGCATTTT. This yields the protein CASKGWRPQHF.